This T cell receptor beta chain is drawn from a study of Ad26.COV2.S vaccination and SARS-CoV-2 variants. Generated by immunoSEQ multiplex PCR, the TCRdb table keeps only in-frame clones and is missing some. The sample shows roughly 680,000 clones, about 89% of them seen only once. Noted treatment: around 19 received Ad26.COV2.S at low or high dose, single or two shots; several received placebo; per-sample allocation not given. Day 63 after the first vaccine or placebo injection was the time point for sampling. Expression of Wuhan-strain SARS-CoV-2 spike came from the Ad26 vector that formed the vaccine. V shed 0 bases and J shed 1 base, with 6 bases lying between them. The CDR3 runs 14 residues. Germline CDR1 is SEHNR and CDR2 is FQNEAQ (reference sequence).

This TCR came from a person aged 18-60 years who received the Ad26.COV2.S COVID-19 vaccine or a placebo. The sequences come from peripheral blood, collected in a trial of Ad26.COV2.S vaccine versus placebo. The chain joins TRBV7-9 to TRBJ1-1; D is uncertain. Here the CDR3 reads CASSLAGSNTEAFF. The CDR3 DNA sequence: TGTGCCAGCAGCTTAGCAGGGTCGAACACTGAAGCTTTCTTT.